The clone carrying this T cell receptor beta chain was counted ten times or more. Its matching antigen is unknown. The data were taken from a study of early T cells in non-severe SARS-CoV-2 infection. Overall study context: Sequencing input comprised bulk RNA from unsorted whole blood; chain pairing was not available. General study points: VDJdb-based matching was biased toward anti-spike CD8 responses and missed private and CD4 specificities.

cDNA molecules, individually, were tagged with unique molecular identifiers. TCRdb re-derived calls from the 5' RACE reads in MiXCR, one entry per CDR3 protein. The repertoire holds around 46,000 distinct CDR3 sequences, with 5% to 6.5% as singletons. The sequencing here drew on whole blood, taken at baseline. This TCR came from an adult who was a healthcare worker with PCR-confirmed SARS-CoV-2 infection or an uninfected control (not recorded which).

The CDR3 spells CASSQDRLAGGPRTKNTGELFF. The CDR3 DNA reads as TGTGCCAGCAGCCAAGATCGACTAGCGGGAGGGCCCCGCACGAAGAACACCGGGGAGCTGTTTTTT. V usage is TRBV3-2 and J usage is TRBJ2-2; the D call in the table, TRBD2, was not verified against the DNA. TRBV3-2 is a known pseudogene. This CDR3 region has 22 residues.